This T cell receptor (beta chain) emerged from a study of blood T cell repertoires in COVID-19. V was shortened by 1 base and J by 8 bases, with 11 bases between the two germline ends. This CDR3 spans 13 amino acids. The germline V gene has CDR1 SGHTA and CDR2 FQGNSA. Clones were read by immunoSEQ multiplex PCR, and TCRdb kept only the in-frame ones, dropping some. The table shows about 84,000 clones, with 90% to 95% occurring only once. The chain joins TRBV7-2 to TRBJ1-1; D is ambiguous. The sequenced sample was peripheral blood. This sequence originates from a human donor with active COVID-19. The donor label of this sample is uncertain. The DNA for the CDR3 is TGTGCCAGCAGCTTAGTAGGCCCGACAGAAGCTTTCTTT. Translated: CASSLVGPTEAFF.